This T cell receptor beta chain was obtained from a study of T cells in Graves' hyperthyroidism and ophthalmopathy (dated 2019 in TCRdb). In terms of the full investigation: Peripheral blood samples were taken at initial diagnosis, before any treatment was given. Once sampling was done, hyperthyroidism patients were given methimazole at a starting dose of 30 mg daily, whereas ophthalmopathy patients were given high-dose intravenous methylprednisolone. The 100 or so discovery patients were divided at random into training and test sets in a 7:3 ratio. To identify TCR V-J signatures that set the groups apart, the researchers used a discovery cohort of approximately 98 patients, made up of 40 to 45 with Graves' ophthalmopathy and 57 with stable Graves' hyperthyroidism. According to the paper, TCR Vbeta CDR3 sequencing was carried out on 135 peripheral blood samples, which came from more than 40 ophthalmopathy, some 73 hyperthyroidism and approximately 17 progressor patients. Whether ophthalmopathy could be predicted prospectively was tested in an independent validation cohort made up of about 18 hyperthyroidism patients plus 17 patients who later progressed to ophthalmopathy. In roughly six Graves' hyperthyroidism patients, the study also compared T-cell repertoires from thyroid tissue with T-cell repertoires from blood. What the study reported, not specific to this receptor: In validation, progression to ophthalmopathy was predicted by the model with roughly 69% sensitivity and about 72% specificity, a median of 6.5 months before onset. Blood samples also contained most of the expanded thyroid clonotypes (frequency above 0.001), which suggests that blood repertoires may reflect thyroid immune responses. No statistical method was used to set the sample size in advance, and investigators knew the group allocation. In cross-validation, a model built on a 13 V-J signature told ophthalmopathy apart from stable hyperthyroidism with roughly 87% sensitivity and about 81% specificity, and in testing the same model reached 80%/75%.

Comment on this clonotype: Its binding antigen is unknown. Base qualities are not at hand, and no much larger clone is one base apart.

In the ophthalmopathy patients, disease was moderately to severely active, with a Clinical Activity Score of 3 or more, a NOSPECS grade of 4 or more, and a duration of less than 3 months. The study excluded patients with uncontrolled infections, other autoimmune diseases, pregnancy or lactation. Clinical symptoms, serum thyroxine and TRAb, thyroid ultrasound, and orbital computed tomography formed the basis for the diagnoses. PBMCs were separated from 10 ml of fresh peripheral blood using Ficoll-Paque density gradient centrifugation. Total RNA was extracted using Trizol reagent, and RNA quality was assessed on an Agilent 2100 Bioanalyzer. The TCR beta CDR3 regions were amplified from RNA transcripts. A first-round RT-PCR of the TCR CDR3 used the HTBI primer set with the Qiagen OneStep RT-PCR kit. Libraries were constructed in a second round of multiplex PCR, after which size selection and purification were carried out. Paired-end sequencing of the libraries was performed with 100 bp reads on an Illumina HiSeq2000. Regarding the original processing steps: Raw data were processed with SOAPnuke, discarding reads with adapters, uncalled bases, mean Phred below 15, or no exact constant-primer or identifier match. High-quality paired reads were merged with COPE v1.2.5, and unique nucleotide sequences were defined as clonotypes. MiTCR v1.1 was used to align the clonotypes against IMGT TRBV, TRBD and TRBJ reference segments. Analysis was restricted to V-J combinations with a frequency above 0.0001, which covered just over 98% of repertoires. A TCS score was defined as the ratio between F50 (clonal expansion) and ExV (chaos), using BLOSUM62-based TCRdist between CDR3 peptides within each V-J. Welch's t-statistics and random forest reduced just over 500 V-J features to 13, which were used in a naive Bayes classifier (R e1071). TCRdb reran the public reads through fastp at Q25 and MiXCR, keeping productive beta chains. Each entry merges the rows of one CDR3 protein and shows their most common DNA and genes. The V and J calls here are based on TCRdb, not the publication. This sample lists 500,000 to 800,000 distinct CDR3 sequences; roughly 15% were detected once. The leading ten clones occupy around 13% of the sample.

After removal of 6 bases from V and 0 bases from J, the junction retains 10 bases not matched to a gene. Including cysteine and phenylalanine, the CDR3 has 16 amino acids. The DNA shown is the 48-base CDR3, in frame from base 1. CDR1 MGHDK and CDR2 SYGVNS are derived from the germline V gene. Sequenced material: blood. The rearrangement combines TRBV25-1 with TRBJ1-2, with 7 middle bases fitting TRBD1. The TCR originated in a woman between 50 and 59 years old with Graves' ophthalmopathy. The encoded CDR3 is CASRGRGPTTNYGYTF. The bases are TGTGCCAGCAGGGGGAGGGGGCCGACTACTAACTATGGCTACACCTTC.